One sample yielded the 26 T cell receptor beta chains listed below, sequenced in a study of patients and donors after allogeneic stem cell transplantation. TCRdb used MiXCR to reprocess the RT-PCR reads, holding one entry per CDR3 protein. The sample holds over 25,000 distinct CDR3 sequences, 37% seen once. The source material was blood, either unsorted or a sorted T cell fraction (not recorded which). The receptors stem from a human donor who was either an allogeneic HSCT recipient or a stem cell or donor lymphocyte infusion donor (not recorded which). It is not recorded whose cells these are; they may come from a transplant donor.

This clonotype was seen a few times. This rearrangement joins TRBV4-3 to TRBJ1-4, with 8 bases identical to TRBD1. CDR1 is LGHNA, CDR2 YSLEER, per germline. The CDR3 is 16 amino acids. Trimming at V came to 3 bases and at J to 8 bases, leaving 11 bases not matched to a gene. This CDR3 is CASSHISRGQGEKLFF. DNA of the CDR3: TGCGCCAGCAGCCATATCTCCAGGGGGCAAGGGGAAAAACTGTTTTTT.

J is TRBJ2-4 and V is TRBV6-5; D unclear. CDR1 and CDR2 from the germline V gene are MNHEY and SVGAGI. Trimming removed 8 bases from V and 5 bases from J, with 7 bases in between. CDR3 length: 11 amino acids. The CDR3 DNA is TGTGCCAGCGGCTTCGAAAACATTCAGTACTTC. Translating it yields CASGFENIQYF.

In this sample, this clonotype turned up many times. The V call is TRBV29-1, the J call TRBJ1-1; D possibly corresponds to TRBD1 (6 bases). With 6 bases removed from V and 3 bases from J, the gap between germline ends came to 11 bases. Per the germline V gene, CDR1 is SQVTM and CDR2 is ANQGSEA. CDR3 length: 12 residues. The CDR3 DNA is TGCAGCGTACACAACAGGGACACTGAAGCTTTCTTT. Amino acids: CSVHNRDTEAFF.

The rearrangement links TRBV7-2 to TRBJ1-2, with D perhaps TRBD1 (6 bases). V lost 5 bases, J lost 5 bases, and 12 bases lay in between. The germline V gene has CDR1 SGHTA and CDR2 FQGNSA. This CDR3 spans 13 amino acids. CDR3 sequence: CASSPWGQYGYTF. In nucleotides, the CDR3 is TGTGCCAGCAGCCCGTGGGGACAATATGGCTACACCTTC.

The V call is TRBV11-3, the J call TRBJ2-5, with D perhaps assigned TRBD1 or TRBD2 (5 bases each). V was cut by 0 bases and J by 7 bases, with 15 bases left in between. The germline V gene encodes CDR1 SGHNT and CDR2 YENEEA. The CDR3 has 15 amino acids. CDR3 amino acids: CASSLDLSRGGTQYF. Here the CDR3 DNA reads TGTGCCAGCAGCTTAGATCTCTCACGGGGCGGGACCCAGTACTTC.

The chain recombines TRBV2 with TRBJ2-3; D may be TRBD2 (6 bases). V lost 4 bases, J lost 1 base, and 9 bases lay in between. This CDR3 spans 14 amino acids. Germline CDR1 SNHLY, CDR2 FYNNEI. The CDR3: CASSAEGGTDTQYF. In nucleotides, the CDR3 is TGTGCCAGCAGTGCGGAGGGAGGCACAGATACGCAGTATTTT.

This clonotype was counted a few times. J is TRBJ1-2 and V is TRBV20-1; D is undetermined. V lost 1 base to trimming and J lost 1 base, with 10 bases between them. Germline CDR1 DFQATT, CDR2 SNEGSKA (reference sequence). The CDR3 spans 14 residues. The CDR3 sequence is CSARAFANNYGYTF. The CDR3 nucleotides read TGCAGTGCTAGAGCATTCGCAAATAACTATGGCTACACCTTC.

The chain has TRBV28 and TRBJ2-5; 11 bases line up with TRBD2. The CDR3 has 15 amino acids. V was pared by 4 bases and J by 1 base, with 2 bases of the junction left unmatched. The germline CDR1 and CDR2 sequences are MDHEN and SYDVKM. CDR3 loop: CASSSLAGGQETQYF. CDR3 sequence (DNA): TGTGCCAGCAGTTCCCTAGCGGGAGGCCAAGAGACCCAGTACTTC.

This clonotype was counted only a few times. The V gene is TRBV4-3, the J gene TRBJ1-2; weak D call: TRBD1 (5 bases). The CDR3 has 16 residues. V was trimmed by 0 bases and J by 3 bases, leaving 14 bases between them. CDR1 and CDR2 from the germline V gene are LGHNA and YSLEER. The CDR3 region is CASSQEPLWGYYGYTF. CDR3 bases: TGCGCCAGCAGCCAAGAACCTTTGTGGGGGTACTATGGCTACACCTTC.

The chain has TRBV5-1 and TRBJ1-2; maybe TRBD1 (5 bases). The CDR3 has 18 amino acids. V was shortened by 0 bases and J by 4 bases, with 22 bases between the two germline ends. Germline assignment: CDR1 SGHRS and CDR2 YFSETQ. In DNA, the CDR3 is TGCGCCAGCAGCTTGGCCACAACAGGCGTCCGATTTTTCTATGGCTACACCTTC. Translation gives CASSLATTGVRFFYGYTF.

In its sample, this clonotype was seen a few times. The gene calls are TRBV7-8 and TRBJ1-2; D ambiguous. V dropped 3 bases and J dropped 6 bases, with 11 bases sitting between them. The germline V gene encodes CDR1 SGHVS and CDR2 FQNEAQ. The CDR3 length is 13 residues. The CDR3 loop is CASSFRTADGYTF. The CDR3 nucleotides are TGTGCCAGCAGCTTCCGTACAGCTGATGGCTACACCTTC.

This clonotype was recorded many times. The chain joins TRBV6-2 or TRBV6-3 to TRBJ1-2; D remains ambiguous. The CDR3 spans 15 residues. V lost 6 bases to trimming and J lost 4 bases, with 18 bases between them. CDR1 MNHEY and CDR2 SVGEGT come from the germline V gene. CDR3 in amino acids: CASSPPGSRTYGYTF. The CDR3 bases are TGTGCCAGCAGCCCCCCGGGCAGCCGTACCTATGGCTACACCTTC.

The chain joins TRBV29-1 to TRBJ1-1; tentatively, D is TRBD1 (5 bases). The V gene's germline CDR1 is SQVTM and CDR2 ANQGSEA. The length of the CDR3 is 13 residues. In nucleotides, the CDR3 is TGCACCGGGGAGGGGCAGACGAACACTGAAGCTTTCTTT. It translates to CTGEGQTNTEAFF.

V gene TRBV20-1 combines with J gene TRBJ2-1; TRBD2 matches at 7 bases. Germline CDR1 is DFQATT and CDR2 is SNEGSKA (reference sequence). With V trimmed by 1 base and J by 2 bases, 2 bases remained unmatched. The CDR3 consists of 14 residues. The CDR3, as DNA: TGCAGTGCTAGAGCGGGAGGAACCTACAATGAGCAGTTCTTC. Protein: CSARAGGTYNEQFF.

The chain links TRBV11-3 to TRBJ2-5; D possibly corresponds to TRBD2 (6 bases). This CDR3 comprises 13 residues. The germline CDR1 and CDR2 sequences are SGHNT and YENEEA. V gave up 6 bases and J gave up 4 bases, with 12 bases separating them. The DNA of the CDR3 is TGTGCCAGCAGTCTACAGGAGGGAGAGACCCAGTACTTC. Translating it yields CASSLQEGETQYF.

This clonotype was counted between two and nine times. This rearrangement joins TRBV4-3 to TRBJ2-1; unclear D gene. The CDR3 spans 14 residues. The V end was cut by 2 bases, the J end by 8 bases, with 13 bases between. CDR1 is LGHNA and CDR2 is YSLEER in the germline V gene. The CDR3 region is CASSQLQWADEQFF. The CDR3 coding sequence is TGCGCCAGCAGCCAACTTCAATGGGCGGATGAGCAGTTCTTC.

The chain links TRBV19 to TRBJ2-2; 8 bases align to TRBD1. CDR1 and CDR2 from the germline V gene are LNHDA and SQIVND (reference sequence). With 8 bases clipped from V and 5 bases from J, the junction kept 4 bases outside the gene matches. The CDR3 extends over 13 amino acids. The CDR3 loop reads CASPGQGTGELFF. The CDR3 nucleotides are TGTGCCAGTCCCGGACAGGGTACCGGGGAGCTGTTTTTT.

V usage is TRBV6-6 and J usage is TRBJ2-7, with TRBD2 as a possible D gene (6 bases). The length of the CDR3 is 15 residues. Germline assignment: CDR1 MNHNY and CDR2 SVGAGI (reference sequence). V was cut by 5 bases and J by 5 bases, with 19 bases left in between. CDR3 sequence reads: CASSAGGAIINEQYV. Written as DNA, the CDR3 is TGTGCCAGCAGTGCAGGCGGGGCGATTATCAACGAGCAGTACGTC.

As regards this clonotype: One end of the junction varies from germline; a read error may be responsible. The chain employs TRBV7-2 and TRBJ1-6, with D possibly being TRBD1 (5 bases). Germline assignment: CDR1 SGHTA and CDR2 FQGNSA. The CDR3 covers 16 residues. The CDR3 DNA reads TGTGCCAGCAGCGTAGCCGGGACGAGGTGGGATTCACCCCTCCACTTT. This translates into CASSVAGTRWDSPLHF.

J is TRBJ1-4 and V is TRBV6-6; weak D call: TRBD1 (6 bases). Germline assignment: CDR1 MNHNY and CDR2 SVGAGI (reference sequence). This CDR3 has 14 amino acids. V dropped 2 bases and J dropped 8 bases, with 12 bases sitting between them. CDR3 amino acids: CASSYGGFGEKLFF. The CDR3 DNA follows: TGTGCCAGCAGTTACGGGGGCTTCGGGGAAAAACTGTTTTTT.

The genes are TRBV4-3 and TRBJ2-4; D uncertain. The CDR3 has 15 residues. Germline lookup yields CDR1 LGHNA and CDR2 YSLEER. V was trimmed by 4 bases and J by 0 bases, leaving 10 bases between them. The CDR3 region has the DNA TGCGCCAGCAGCCTGTTGGGTAGAGCCAAAAACATTCAGTACTTC. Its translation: CASSLLGRAKNIQYF.

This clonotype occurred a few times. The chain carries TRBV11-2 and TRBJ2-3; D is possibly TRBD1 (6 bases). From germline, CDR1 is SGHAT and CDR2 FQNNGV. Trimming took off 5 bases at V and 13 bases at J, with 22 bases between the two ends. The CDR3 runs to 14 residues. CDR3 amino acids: CASSAVQGRLEEYF. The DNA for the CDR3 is TGTGCCAGCAGCGCCGTACAGGGACGCTTAGAAGAGTATTTT.

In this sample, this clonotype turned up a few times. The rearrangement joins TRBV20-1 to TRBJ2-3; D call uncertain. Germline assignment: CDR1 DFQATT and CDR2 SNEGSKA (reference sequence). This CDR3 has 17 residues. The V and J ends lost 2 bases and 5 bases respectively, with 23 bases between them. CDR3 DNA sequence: TGCAGTGCTAGATCCACCACGAAAATACAGTTAAGAGATACGCAGTATTTT. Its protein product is CSARSTTKIQLRDTQYF.

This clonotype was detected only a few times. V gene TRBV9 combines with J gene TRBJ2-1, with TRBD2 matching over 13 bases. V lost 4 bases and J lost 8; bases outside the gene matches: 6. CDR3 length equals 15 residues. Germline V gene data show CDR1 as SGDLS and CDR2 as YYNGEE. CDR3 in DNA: TGTGCCAGCAGCAACGGACTAGCGGGAGTGCATGAGCAGTTCTTC. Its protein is CASSNGLAGVHEQFF.

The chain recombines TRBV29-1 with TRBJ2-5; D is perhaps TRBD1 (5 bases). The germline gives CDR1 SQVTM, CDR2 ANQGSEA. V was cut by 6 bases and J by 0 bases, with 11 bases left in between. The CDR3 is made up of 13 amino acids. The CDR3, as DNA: TGCAGCGTCTCTAGACAGTACCAAGAGACCCAGTACTTC. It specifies CSVSRQYQETQYF.

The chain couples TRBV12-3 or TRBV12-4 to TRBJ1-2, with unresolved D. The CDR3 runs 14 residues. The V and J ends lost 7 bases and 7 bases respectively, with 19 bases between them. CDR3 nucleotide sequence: TGTGCCAGCACACCCTGGGTTGGGTCATTTGGCTACACCTTC. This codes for CASTPWVGSFGYTF.